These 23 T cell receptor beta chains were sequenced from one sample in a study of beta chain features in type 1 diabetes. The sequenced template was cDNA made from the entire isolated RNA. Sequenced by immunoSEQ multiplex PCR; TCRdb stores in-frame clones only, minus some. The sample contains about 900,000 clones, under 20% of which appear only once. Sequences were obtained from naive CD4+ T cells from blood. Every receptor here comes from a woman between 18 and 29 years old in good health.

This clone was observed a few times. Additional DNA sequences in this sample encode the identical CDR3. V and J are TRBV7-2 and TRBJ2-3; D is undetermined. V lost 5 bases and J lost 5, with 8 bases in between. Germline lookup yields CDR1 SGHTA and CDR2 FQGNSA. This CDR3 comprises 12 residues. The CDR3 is CASSPYGDTQYF. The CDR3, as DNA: TGTGCCAGCAGCCCCTATGGAGATACGCAGTATTTT.

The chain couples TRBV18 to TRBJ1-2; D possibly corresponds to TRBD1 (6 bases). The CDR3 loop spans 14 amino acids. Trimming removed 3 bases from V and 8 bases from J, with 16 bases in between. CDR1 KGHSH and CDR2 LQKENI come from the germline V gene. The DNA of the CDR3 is TGTGCCAGCTCACCGTCCCGGGACACCACCGGCTACACCTTC. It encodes CASSPSRDTTGYTF.

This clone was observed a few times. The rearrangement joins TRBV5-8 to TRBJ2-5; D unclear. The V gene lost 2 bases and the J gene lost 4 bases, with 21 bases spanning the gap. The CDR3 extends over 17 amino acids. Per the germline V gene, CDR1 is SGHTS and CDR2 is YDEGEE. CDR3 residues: CASSLKFSSASGETQYF. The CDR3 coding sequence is TGTGCCAGCAGCTTAAAGTTTTCGTCCGCCTCAGGAGAGACCCAGTACTTC. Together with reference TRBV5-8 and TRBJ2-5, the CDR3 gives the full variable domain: EAGVTQSPTHLIKTRGQQATLRCSPISGHTSVYWYQQALGLGLQFLLWYDEGEERNRGNFPPRFSGRQFPNYSSELNVNALELEDSALYLCASSLKFSSASGETQYFGPGTRLLVL.

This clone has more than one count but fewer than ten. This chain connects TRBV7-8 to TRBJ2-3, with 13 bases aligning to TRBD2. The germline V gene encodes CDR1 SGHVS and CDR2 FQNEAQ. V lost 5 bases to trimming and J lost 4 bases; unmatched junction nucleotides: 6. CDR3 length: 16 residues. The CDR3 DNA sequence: TGTGCCAGCAGCCCAGGACTAGCGGGAGAGGCAGATACGCAGTATTTT. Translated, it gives CASSPGLAGEADTQYF.

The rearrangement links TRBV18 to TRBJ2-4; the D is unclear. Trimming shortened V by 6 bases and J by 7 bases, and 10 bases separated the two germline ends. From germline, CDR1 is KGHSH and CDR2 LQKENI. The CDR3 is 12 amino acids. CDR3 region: CASSKVGNIQYF. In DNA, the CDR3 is TGTGCCAGCTCCAAAGTGGGGAACATTCAGTACTTC.

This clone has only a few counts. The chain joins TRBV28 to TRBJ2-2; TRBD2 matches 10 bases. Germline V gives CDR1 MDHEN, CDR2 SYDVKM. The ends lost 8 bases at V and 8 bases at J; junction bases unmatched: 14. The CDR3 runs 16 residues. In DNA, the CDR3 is TGTGCCAGCGGGGGTAGCGGGAGGCCCGCCCAGGGGGAGCTGTTTTTT. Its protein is CASGGSGRPAQGELFF. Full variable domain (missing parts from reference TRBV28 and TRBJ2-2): DVKVTQSSRYLVKRTGEKVFLECVQDMDHENMFWYRQDPGLGLRLIYFSYDVKMKEKGDIPEGYSVSREKKERFSLILESASTNQTSMYLCASGGSGRPAQGELFFGEGSRLTVL.

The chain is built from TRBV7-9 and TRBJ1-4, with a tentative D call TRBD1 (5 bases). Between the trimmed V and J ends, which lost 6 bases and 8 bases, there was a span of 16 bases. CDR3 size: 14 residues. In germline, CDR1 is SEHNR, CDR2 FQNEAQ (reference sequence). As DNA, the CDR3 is TGTGCCAGCAGTCGAGATCCAGGGAGAGAAAAACTGTTTTTT. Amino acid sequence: CASSRDPGREKLFF. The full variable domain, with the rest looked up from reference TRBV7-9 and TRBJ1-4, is DTGVSQNPRHKITKRGQNVTFRCDPISEHNRLYWYRQTLGQGPEFLTYFQNEAQLEKSRLLSDRFSAERPKGSFSTLEIQRTEQGDSAMYLCASSRDPGREKLFFGSGTQLSVL.

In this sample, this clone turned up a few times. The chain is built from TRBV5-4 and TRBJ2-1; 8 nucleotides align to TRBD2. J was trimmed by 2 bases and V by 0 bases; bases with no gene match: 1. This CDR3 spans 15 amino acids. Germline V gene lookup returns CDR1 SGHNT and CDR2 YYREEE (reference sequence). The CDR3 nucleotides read TGTGCCAGCAGCTTGGGGCGGGGGGCCTACAATGAGCAGTTCTTC. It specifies CASSLGRGAYNEQFF.

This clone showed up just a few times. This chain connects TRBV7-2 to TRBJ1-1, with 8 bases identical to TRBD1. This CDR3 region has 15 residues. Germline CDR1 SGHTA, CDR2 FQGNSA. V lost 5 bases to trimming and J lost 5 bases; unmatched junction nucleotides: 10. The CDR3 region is CASSPGGRGQTEAFF. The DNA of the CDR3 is TGTGCCAGCAGCCCAGGGGGCAGGGGGCAGACTGAAGCTTTCTTT.

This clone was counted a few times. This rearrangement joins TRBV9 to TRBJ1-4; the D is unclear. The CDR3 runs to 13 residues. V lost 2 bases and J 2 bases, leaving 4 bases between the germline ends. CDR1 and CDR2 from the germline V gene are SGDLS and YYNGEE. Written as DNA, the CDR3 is TGTGCCAGCAGCGTCAGTACTAATGAAAAACTGTTTTTT. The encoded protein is CASSVSTNEKLFF.

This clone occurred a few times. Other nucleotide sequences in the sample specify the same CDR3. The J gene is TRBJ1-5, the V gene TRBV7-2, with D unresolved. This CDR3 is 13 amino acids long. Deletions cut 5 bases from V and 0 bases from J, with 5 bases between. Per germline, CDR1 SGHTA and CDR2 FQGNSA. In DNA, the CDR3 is TGTGCCAGCAGCCCCGATAGCAATCAGCCCCAGCATTTT. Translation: CASSPDSNQPQHF.

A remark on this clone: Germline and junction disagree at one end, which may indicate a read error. The CDR3 bases are TGCGGACAGGGGTCTGGAAACACCATATATTTT. Its translation: CGQGSGNTIYF. V gene TRBV10-3 combines with J gene TRBJ1-3, with 9 bases identical to TRBD1. The CDR3 is 11 residues long. CDR1 and CDR2 from the germline V gene are ENHRY and SYGVKD.

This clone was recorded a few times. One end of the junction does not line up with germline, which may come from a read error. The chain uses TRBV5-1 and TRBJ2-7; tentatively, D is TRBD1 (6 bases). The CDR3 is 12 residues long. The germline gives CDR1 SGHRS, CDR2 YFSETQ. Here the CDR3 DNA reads TGCGCCAGCAGCTGGGACACGTTACGATGGAACTTC. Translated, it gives CASSWDTLRWNF.

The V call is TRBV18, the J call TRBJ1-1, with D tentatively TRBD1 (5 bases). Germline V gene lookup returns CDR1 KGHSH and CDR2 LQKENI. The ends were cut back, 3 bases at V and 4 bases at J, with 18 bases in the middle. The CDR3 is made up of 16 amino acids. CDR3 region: CASSPGAQTTGTEAFF. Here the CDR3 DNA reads TGTGCCAGCTCACCCGGGGCCCAAACGACGGGCACTGAAGCTTTCTTT.

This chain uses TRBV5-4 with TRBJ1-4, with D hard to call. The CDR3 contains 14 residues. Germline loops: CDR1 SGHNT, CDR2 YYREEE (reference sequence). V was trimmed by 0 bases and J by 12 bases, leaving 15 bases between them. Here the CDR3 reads CASSLGLWSDQLFF. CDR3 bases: TGTGCCAGCAGCTTGGGTTTATGGTCAGACCAACTGTTTTTT.

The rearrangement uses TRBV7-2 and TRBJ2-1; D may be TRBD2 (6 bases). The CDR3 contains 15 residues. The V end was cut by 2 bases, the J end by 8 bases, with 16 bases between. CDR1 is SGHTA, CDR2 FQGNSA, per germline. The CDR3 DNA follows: TGTGCCAGCAGCTTAAATGGGGGAGGTTGGGATGAGCAGTTCTTC. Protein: CASSLNGGGWDEQFF.

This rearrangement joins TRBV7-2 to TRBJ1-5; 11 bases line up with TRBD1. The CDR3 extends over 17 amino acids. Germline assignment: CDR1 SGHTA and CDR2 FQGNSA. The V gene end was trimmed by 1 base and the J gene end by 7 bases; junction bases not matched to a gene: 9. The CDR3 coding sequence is TGTGCCAGCAGCTTAGGACCGGACAGGGGGCTAAGGCAGCCCCAGCATTTT. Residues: CASSLGPDRGLRQPQHF. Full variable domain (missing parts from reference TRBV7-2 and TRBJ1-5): GAGVSQSPSNKVTEKGKDVELRCDPISGHTALYWYRQSLGQGLEFLIYFQGNSAPDKSGLPSDRFSAERTGGSVSTLTIQRTQQEDSAVYLCASSLGPDRGLRQPQHFGDGTRLSIL.

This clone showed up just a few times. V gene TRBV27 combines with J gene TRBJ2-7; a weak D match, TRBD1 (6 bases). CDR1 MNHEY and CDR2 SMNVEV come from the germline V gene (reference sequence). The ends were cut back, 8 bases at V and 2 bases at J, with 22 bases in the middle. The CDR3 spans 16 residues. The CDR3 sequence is CASPDNGAGDTYEQYF. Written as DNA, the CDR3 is TGTGCCAGCCCCGATAATGGGGCAGGGGACACCTACGAGCAGTACTTC.

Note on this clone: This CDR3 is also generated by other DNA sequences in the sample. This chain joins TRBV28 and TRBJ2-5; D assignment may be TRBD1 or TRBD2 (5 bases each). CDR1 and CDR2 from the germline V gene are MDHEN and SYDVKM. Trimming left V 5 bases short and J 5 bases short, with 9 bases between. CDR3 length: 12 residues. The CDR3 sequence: CASSLGDETQYF. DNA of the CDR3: TGTGCCAGCAGTCTAGGGGACGAGACCCAGTACTTC. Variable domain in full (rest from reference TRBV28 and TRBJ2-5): DVKVTQSSRYLVKRTGEKVFLECVQDMDHENMFWYRQDPGLGLRLIYFSYDVKMKEKGDIPEGYSVSREKKERFSLILESASTNQTSMYLCASSLGDETQYFGPGTRLLVL.

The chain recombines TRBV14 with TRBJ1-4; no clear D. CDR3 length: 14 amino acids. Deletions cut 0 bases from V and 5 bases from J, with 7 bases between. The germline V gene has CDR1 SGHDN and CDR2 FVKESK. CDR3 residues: CASSQDWANEKLFF. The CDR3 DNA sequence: TGTGCCAGCAGCCAAGACTGGGCGAATGAAAAACTGTTTTTT.

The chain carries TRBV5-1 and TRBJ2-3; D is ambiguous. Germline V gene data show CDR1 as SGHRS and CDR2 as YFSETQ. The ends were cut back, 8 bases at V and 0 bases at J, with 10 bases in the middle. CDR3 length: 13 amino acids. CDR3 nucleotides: TGCGCCAGTCGGACGATTAGCACAGATACGCAGTATTTT. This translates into CASRTISTDTQYF. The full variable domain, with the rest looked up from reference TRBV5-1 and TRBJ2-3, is KAGVTQTPRYLIKTRGQQVTLSCSPISGHRSVSWYQQTPGQGLQFLFEYFSETQRNKGNFPGRFSGRQFSNSRSEMNVSTLELGDSALYLCASRTISTDTQYFGPGTRLTVL.

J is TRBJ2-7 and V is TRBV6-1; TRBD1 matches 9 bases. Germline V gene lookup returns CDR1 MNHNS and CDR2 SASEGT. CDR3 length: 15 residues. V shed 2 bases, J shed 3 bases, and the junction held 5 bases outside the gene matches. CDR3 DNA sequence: TGTGCCAGCAGTGAATATGACAGGGGGTTCTACGAGCAGTACTTC. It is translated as CASSEYDRGFYEQYF.

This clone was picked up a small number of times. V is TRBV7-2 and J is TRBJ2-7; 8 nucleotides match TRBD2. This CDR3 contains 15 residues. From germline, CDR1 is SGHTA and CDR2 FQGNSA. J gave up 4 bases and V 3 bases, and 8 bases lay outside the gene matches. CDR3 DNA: TGTGCCAGCAGCTTCGTCGCGGGAGGTCTATACGAGCAGTACTTC. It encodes CASSFVAGGLYEQYF.